Listed below are T cell receptor beta chains from one sample, sequenced in a study of graft-versus-host responses after intestinal transplantation. This table comes from immunoSEQ multiplex PCR, and its TCRdb copy is limited to in-frame clones, with some not included. This table holds over 90,000 clones, 93% found once. Antigen specificity for these receptors is unknown. The sequences come from unstimulated CD8+ T cells sorted from spleen or lymph node cells, collected before intestinal transplant. The receptor source for this set is a human donor who received an intestinal transplant. The CDR3 runs from the conserved cysteine through the conserved F or W. The D gene is left open where the match is weak. Clone size, where shown, is once, few, many, or a class for clones that have expanded.

j_call v_call clone_size d_call cdr3_aa cdr3_nt
TRBJ2-7 TRBV7-9 - TRBD1 CASSDRAYEQYF TGTGCCAGCAGCGACAGGGCTTACGAGCAGTACTTC
TRBJ1-1 TRBV5-3 - TRBD1 CARRAGTGAECTEAFF TGTGCCAGAAGAGCCGGGACAGGGGCGGAGTGCACTGAAGCTTTCTTT
TRBJ1-1 TRBV6-5 - TRBD1 CASRRGGNTEAFF TGTGCCAGCCGCAGGGGGGGGAACACTGAAGCTTTCTTT
TRBJ2-7 TRBV11-2 once TRBD1 CASSLARDRSYEQYF TGTGCCAGCAGCTTAGCCCGGGACAGGTCCTACGAGCAGTACTTC
TRBJ2-7 TRBV7-9 - - CASSSWDLYEQYF TGTGCCAGCAGCTCATGGGACCTCTACGAGCAGTACTTC
TRBJ2-7 TRBV9 once TRBD2 CASSVEGSGGYEQYF TGTGCCAGCAGCGTAGAAGGTAGCGGGGGCTACGAGCAGTACTTC
TRBJ2-7 TRBV19 - TRBD2 CATQESGGTYEQYF TGTGCCACCCAGGAAAGCGGGGGGACCTACGAGCAGTACTTC
TRBJ2-7 TRBV15 - - CATSREWGFFYEQYF TGTGCCACCAGCAGAGAGTGGGGCTTTTTCTACGAGCAGTACTTC
TRBJ1-2 TRBV7-9 - - CASSLEQGTPYGYTF TGTGCCAGCAGCTTGGAACAGGGTACTCCCTATGGCTACACCTTC
TRBJ2-2 TRBV7-8 - - CASSFIGQGDTGELFF TGTGCCAGCAGCTTTATTGGTCAGGGTGACACCGGGGAGCTGTTTTTT
TRBJ1-1 TRBV19 - - CASTWSPGAITEAFF TGTGCCAGTACTTGGTCGCCGGGGGCGATCACTGAAGCTTTCTTT
TRBJ1-1 TRBV5-6 - - CAGSHRQTLEAFF TGTGCCGGCAGCCACAGACAGACACTTGAAGCTTTCTTT
TRBJ2-1 TRBV9 once - CASSAGALGSYNEQFF TGTGCCAGCAGCGCAGGGGCCCTAGGGTCCTACAATGAGCAGTTCTTC
TRBJ2-1 TRBV4-1 - TRBD2 CASSQAGGGYNEQFF TGCGCCAGCAGCCAAGCTGGCGGGGGCTACAATGAGCAGTTCTTC
TRBJ1-4 TRBV5-5 - - CASSSYRELREKLFF TGTGCCAGCAGCTCCTACAGGGAGTTAAGAGAAAAACTGTTTTTT
TRBJ2-7 TRBV15 - - CATRAGASYEQYF TGTGCCACCAGGGCGGGGGCCTCCTACGAGCAGTACTTC
TRBJ2-3 TRBV7-2 - TRBD2 CASSLVPAGGFSDTQYF TGTGCCAGCAGCTTAGTTCCAGCGGGGGGGTTTTCAGATACGCAGTATTTT
TRBJ1-1 TRBV7-8 once - CASSFPQGRENTEAFF TGTGCCAGCAGCTTCCCCCAGGGCCGGGAGAACACTGAAGCTTTCTTT
TRBJ1-1 TRBV9 - - CASSITGSGTEAFF TGTGCCAGCAGCATCACAGGGAGTGGGACTGAAGCTTTCTTT
TRBJ2-7 TRBV27 - - CASSFLGDLYEQYF TGTGCCAGCAGTTTCCTAGGGGACCTCTACGAGCAGTACTTC
TRBJ2-3 TRBV9 - - CASSVESSWGTDTQYF TGTGCCAGCAGCGTAGAGAGTAGCTGGGGAACAGATACGCAGTATTTT
TRBJ2-2 TRBV9 - - CASSVGSGATGELFF TGTGCCAGCAGCGTAGGGTCGGGGGCTACCGGGGAGCTGTTTTTT
TRBJ2-1 TRBV27 - - CASSSANVPLYNEQFF TGTGCCAGCAGCTCTGCTAACGTCCCCCTCTACAATGAGCAGTTCTTC